This T cell receptor (beta chain) is drawn from a study of cytomegalovirus exposure and HLA in healthy donors. Both 60 Vbeta primers and 13 Jbeta primers went into the PCR. This table comes from immunoSEQ multiplex PCR, and its TCRdb copy is limited to in-frame clones, with some not included. The sample has some 200,000 clones; around 80% are singletons. A word on this clone: Antigen: not known.

The junction had 15 bases not matched to a gene; V was cut back by 4 bases and J by 4 bases. The CDR3 has 18 residues. The germline V gene encodes CDR1 LGHNA and CDR2 YNFKEQ. Regarding the study as a whole: Most TCR beta V segments were productive about 90% or about 30% of the time in an earlier analysis. As a later analysis showed, several of the most significant clusters appeared to be linked to common viral pathogens.

This TCR derives from a man between 35 and 55 years old in good health and CMV-seropositive. Sequenced input: PBMCs. The rearrangement uses TRBV4-2 and TRBJ2-5; 10 nucleotides line up with TRBD2. The CDR3 nucleotides read TGTGCCAGCAGCCTAAGCGGGCAGCGGGGGGGCCTAGGAGAGACCCAGTACTTC. Its translation: CASSLSGQRGGLGETQYF.